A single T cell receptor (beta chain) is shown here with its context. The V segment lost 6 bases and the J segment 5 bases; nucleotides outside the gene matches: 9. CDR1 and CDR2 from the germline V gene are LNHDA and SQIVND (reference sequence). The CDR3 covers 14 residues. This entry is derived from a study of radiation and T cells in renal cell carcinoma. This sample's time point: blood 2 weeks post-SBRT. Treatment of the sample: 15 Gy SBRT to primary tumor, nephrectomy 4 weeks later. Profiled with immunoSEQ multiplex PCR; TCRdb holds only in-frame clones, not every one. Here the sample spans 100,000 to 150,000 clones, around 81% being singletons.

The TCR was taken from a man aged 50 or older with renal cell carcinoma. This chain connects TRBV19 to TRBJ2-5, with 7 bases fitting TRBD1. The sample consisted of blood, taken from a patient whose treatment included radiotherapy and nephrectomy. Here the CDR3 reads CASRDTGAGETQYF. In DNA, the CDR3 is TGTGCCAGTAGGGATACAGGGGCAGGGGAGACCCAGTACTTC. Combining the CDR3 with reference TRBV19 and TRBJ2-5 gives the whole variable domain DGGITQSPKYLFRKEGQNVTLSCEQNLNHDAMYWYRQDPGQGLRLIYYSQIVNDFQKGDIAEGYSVSREKKESFPLTVTSAQKNPTAFYLCASRDTGAGETQYFGPGTRLLVL.